The entry below describes one T cell receptor beta chain. Its target is unknown. The CDR3 contains 17 residues. The germline V and J ends were trimmed by 2 bases and 5 bases, with 18 bases remaining between them. Germline V CDR1 and CDR2: KGHSH, LQKENI. TCRdb's table, derived via immunoSEQ multiplex PCR, lists solely in-frame clones and lacks some. The repertoire holds roughly 87,000 clones, with 88% as singletons. Analyses pooled second doses at about 4 or about 12 weeks. The entry originates in a study of T cell responses to AZD1222 COVID-19 vaccine. Study-level points and caveats: Just a handful of people given AZD1222 tested seropositive at baseline. Repertoires were sampled only after the peak T cell response.

The V call is TRBV18, the J call TRBJ1-4; D is undetermined. Sample: peripheral blood, taken 28 days after the second AZD1222 dose. This TCR was recovered from an adult who received the AZD1222 COVID-19 vaccine. In DNA, the CDR3 is TGTGCCAGCTCACCAACGGGGTCCGCCACCAAGAATGAAAAACTGTTTTTT. Its protein is CASSPTGSATKNEKLFF.